This TCR beta chain appears in the sequencing data of a study of blood T cells in healthy people across ages (dated by TCRdb to 2015 to 2017). Study-wide context: In model experiments, template switching captured about one uniquely barcoded TCR beta cDNA molecule for every two T cells. To track age-related changes in TCR beta repertoire diversity, the study relied on deep sequencing normalized with unique cDNA molecular identifiers. The study analyzed two additional independent replicas of 1 million unique cDNA reads from the same blood draw for two donors, one aged 18 to 29 and one aged 80 or older. The donors were split into four age groups: young (average approximately 16 years), middle-aged (around 40), aged (about 56) and long-lived (roughly 80). Broader findings and caveats from the paper: Compared with the aged group, more naive CD4+ T cells, fewer expanded clones and increased TCR diversity were shown by the long-lived group, suggesting age selection. Total diversity estimates from one million sequenced T cells were considered lower bounds and underestimates. Bulk unsorted PBMC profiling prevented conclusive comparison of naive and antigen-experienced compartments. The CMV infection status of donors was not known, potentially confounding age-related changes in expanded clonotypes. Observed TCR beta diversity per million T cells fell roughly linearly with age, and a significant reduction was already apparent by age around 44. The percentage of naive T cells measured by flow cytometry correlated strongly with observed TCR beta diversity.

Libraries were made using 5' RACE. Instrument on record: Illumina HiSeq 2500. A second PCR of roughly 7 to 11 cycles was performed with a sample-barcoded 5' primer and a J-beta primer mix. A unique molecular identifier was introduced onto each TCR beta cDNA molecule by a template-switch 5' adaptor carrying 12 random nucleotides. Each sample yielded at least 3 million CDR3-containing paired-end reads. First-strand cDNA was synthesized from all RNA with the Mint cDNA synthesis kit, primed by a TRBC-specific oligonucleotide. All cDNA was treated with uracil-DNA glycosylase and then went through a first 18-cycle PCR with the universal primers M1SS and BC2_uni_R. Per the authors' processing: Normalization of each sample was performed by random selection of 1 million high-quality reads, each carrying a distinct molecular identifier. Reads with shared molecular identifiers were discarded instead of being binned into consensus sequences. MiTCR, run with a Q25 quality threshold and the strictest error-elimination algorithm, handled CDR3 identification, clonotype clustering and error correction. A nonparametric unseen species model with Euler transformation was used to estimate lower-bound total TCR beta diversity. Starting from the raw public reads, TCRdb applied fastp trimming at Q25, assembled clones with MiXCR and retained in-frame beta chains. A single entry per CDR3 protein holds the most common genes and DNA from its merged rows. The V and J calls were determined by TCRdb, not by the authors. This sample lists 760,000 or so distinct CDR3 sequences; just under 25% were detected once. Under 10% of the sample goes to the ten largest clones.

Donors were 35 to 40 systemically healthy Caucasian individuals from Russia aged roughly 6 to 95 years. Approximately 9.3 milliliters of peripheral blood were drawn from each donor into EDTA-treated Vacutainer tubes. PBMCs were isolated by Ficoll-Paque density-gradient centrifugation, with at least 6.5 million obtained per sample. Total RNA was extracted from PBMCs with Trizol reagent, with at least 6 micrograms obtained per sample. Naive CD45RAhigh/CD27high T cell percentages were measured by flow cytometry on a PBMC aliquot from every donor. V loses 0 bases at its end and J loses 0 bases; junction bases beyond the gene matches: 12. CDR1 and CDR2 are drawn from the germline V gene: SGDLS, YYNGEE. Counted from cysteine to phenylalanine, this CDR3 has 20 amino acids. The CDR3 DNA has 60 bases and is translated from base 1. This clonotype was observed a few times. There is no known antigen for this receptor. Per-base quality was not reported, and no clone a single base away is much larger than it.

These sequences were also reported in another study, on T cells of mothers and their children. Looking at the second paper: Nine systemically healthy Caucasian individuals, comprising three mothers and their six children, were included as donors. cDNA synthesis used all of the extracted RNA, with roughly 1.5 ug of RNA in each 15 ul reaction. In the second PCR, sample barcodes and 2-4 random nucleotides were introduced via the M1S primer. Each mother yielded over 8.5 million TCR beta CDR3 reads and each child some 3 million reads. Thymic selection similarly shapes TCR recombination output in related and unrelated pairs, with minor effect from inherited differences. Related mother-child pairs always showed normalized repertoire overlap that was slightly higher than in unrelated mother-child pairs, though the difference was never significant. No persistent microchimeric T cell clones were found, with a detection sensitivity of approximately 94 clones per million clonotypes. To look for features that set related mother-child pairs apart from unrelated individuals, the researchers ran deep NGS to compare the TCR beta repertoires of mothers and children. The mean age was around 40 +/- 4 years for the mothers and roughly 10 +/- 4 years for the children. Libraries were sequenced on Illumina HiSeq 2000 with 100+100 nt paired-end reads after adapter ligation with NEBNext reagents. To prevent cross-contamination, the mother and child libraries were prepared a month apart and were sequenced in separate runs. Between roughly 450,000 and 2,000,000 distinct TCR beta clonotypes were identified per donor. Naive TCR beta clonotypes were estimated from low-frequency clonotypes matched to each donor's FACS-determined naive share, without sorting.

The clonotype was recovered from a boy between 5 and 17 years old in good health. The material sequenced was blood. The receptor chain draws on TRBV9 and TRBJ2-3; the central 11 bases match TRBD2. The CDR3: CASSVETSGIRPTSTDTQYF. The nucleotide sequence is TGTGCCAGCAGCGTAGAGACTAGCGGGATCCGCCCAACTAGCACAGATACGCAGTATTTT.